The following is a T cell receptor (beta chain) sequence with its context. V gave up 9 bases and J gave up 9 bases; unmatched junction bases: 4. Germline-derived CDR1 and CDR2 are SGHRS and YFSETQ. The CDR3 is 12 amino acids. TCRdb re-called the 5' RACE reads through MiXCR, storing one row per CDR3 protein. The table lists roughly 750,000 distinct CDR3 sequences, around 20% of them singletons, with approximately 4.3% in the top ten. The sample belongs to a study of identical twins. Separately, the same data were catalogued under a study of T cells expressing NK-cell markers.

Sequenced: PBMCs. The chain carries TRBV5-1 and TRBJ1-6, with 9 bases matching TRBD1. This clonotype was obtained from a woman between 18 and 29 years old in good health. In nucleotides, the CDR3 is TGCGCCAACAGGGACAGGGCTTCACCCCTCCACTTT. It codes for CANRDRASPLHF.